These 10 T cell receptor beta chains originate from one sample sequenced in a study of blood T cell repertoires in COVID-19. Some clones are missing from TCRdb's copy, which holds only in-frame ones; the method was immunoSEQ multiplex PCR. The table records under 80,000 clones, around 79% of them present only once. Specimen: peripheral blood. The receptors were gathered from a man in his fifties or sixties with acute or convalescent COVID-19.

This clone has a handful of counts. This chain connects TRBV28 to TRBJ1-2; D call uncertain. Per the germline V gene, CDR1 is MDHEN and CDR2 is SYDVKM. V was cut by 2 bases and J by 3 bases, with 10 bases left in between. The CDR3 totals 14 residues. The DNA for the CDR3 is TGTGCCAGCAGTTTAGTTGCAGTTTACTATGGCTACACCTTC. It specifies CASSLVAVYYGYTF.

The rearrangement uses TRBV5-1 and TRBJ1-2; weak D call: TRBD1 (5 bases). Germline CDR1 reads SGHRS; CDR2 reads YFSETQ. Trimming took off 0 bases at V and 6 bases at J, with 15 bases between the two ends. CDR3 length equals 15 residues. CDR3 sequence: CASSLAAQGLNGYTF. CDR3 sequence (DNA): TGCGCCAGCAGCTTGGCGGCTCAGGGCTTAAATGGCTACACCTTC.

The V call is TRBV5-1, the J call TRBJ2-1, with 9 nucleotides matching TRBD2. J gave up 6 bases and V 6 bases, and 7 bases lay outside the gene matches. Germline values: CDR1 SGHRS, CDR2 YFSETQ. This CDR3 region has 14 residues. Written as DNA, the CDR3 is TGCGCCAGCACCCAGCTAGCGGGGACCAATGAGCAGTTCTTC. This sequence encodes CASTQLAGTNEQFF.

The genes are TRBV3-1 (or the pseudogene TRBV3-2) and TRBJ1-2; 7 nucleotides agree with TRBD1. This CDR3 has 13 residues. J was trimmed by 8 bases and V by 4 bases; bases with no gene match: 7. Germline assignment: CDR1 LGHDT and CDR2 YNNKEL (reference sequence). This chain's CDR3 is CASSLKTGRGYTF. CDR3 sequence (DNA): TGTGCCAGCAGCCTTAAGACAGGGAGAGGCTACACCTTC.

V gene TRBV15 combines with J gene TRBJ1-2, with D maybe TRBD1 (6 bases). CDR3 size: 14 residues. Germline V lookup: CDR1 LNHNV, CDR2 YYDKDF (reference sequence). Trimming left V 2 bases short and J 7 bases short, with 14 bases between. This chain's CDR3 is CATSRPPGQGGYTF. The CDR3 DNA sequence: TGTGCCACCAGCAGACCTCCGGGACAAGGTGGCTACACCTTC.

In this sample, this clone turned up once. V and J are TRBV19 and TRBJ1-4; 7 nucleotides line up with TRBD1. CDR1 and CDR2 from the germline V gene are LNHDA and SQIVND (reference sequence). The trim removed 3 bases at V and 8 bases at J, leaving 6 bases unmatched. This CDR3 spans 14 amino acids. CDR3 residues: CASSMGQRGEKLFF. CDR3 bases: TGTGCCAGTAGTATGGGACAGAGGGGCGAAAAACTGTTTTTT.

This chain joins TRBV9 and TRBJ2-3; D remains ambiguous. V was pared by 1 base and J by 5 bases, with 8 bases between. The germline gives CDR1 SGDLS, CDR2 YYNGEE. This CDR3 region has 13 residues. CDR3 nucleotides: TGTGCCAGCAGCGTATCGGTGGTAGATACGCAGTATTTT. It translates to CASSVSVVDTQYF.

The chain combines TRBV10-1 with TRBJ2-1; D ambiguous. Germline loops: CDR1 WNHNN, CDR2 SYGVQD (reference sequence). V was cut by 2 bases and J by 0 bases, with 11 bases left in between. The CDR3 runs to 16 residues. CDR3 protein: CASSEEPPGSYNEQFF. CDR3 nucleotide sequence: TGCGCCAGCAGTGAGGAACCGCCCGGCTCCTACAATGAGCAGTTCTTC.

The rearrangement uses TRBV24-1 and TRBJ2-4, with D possibly TRBD1 on 6 matching bases. Germline CDR1 and CDR2: KGHDR and SFDVKD. Trimming removed 4 bases at V and 5 bases at J, with 11 bases between. This CDR3 comprises 14 residues. This CDR3 is CATSEPGVQNIQYF. The CDR3 bases are TGTGCCACCAGTGAGCCAGGGGTCCAAAACATTCAGTACTTC.

The chain uses TRBV11-1 and TRBJ1-1; D perhaps matches TRBD1 (5 bases). The germline V gene encodes CDR1 SGHAT and CDR2 FQDESV (reference sequence). Trimming shortened V by 5 bases and J by 5 bases, and 9 bases separated the two germline ends. The CDR3 totals 12 residues. The CDR3 DNA reads as TGTGCCAGCAGCGGGAGGGGAACTGAAGCTTTCTTT. It is translated as CASSGRGTEAFF. Full variable domain (rest looked up from reference TRBV11-1 and TRBJ1-1): EAEVAQSPRYKITEKSQAVAFWCDPISGHATLYWYRQILGQGPELLVQFQDESVVDDSQLPKDRFSAERLKGVDSTLKIQPAELGDSAMYLCASSGRGTEAFFGQGTRLTVV.